Presented here are 30 T cell receptor beta chains from one specimen sequenced in a study of blood T cell repertoires in COVID-19. The repertoire was sequenced with immunoSEQ multiplex PCR; TCRdb's copy has only in-frame clones and lacks some. There are about 400,000 clones in the sample; roughly 90% occur only once, and roughly 1.4% lies in the top ten. Sequencing was carried out using peripheral blood. Every receptor here comes from a young woman with active or convalescent COVID-19.

The gene calls are TRBV6-5 and TRBJ1-6; D might be TRBD1 (6 bases). This CDR3 region has 14 residues. The germline gives CDR1 MNHEY, CDR2 SVGAGI. Trimming removed 6 bases from V and 4 bases from J, with 10 bases in between. CDR3 in amino acids: CASRTGPYNSPLHF. The CDR3 DNA sequence: TGTGCCAGCAGGACAGGACCTTATAATTCACCCCTCCACTTT.

The chain uses TRBV29-1 and TRBJ1-2; 7 bases line up with TRBD1. The germline V gene has CDR1 SQVTM and CDR2 ANQGSEA. After removal of 3 bases from V and 2 bases from J, the junction contained 9 bases not matched to a gene. This CDR3 has 15 amino acids. The CDR3 loop is CSVDVGQGVNYGYTF. CDR3 DNA sequence: TGCAGCGTTGATGTGGGTCAGGGGGTAAACTATGGCTACACCTTC.

The chain combines TRBV11-2 with TRBJ1-4; D unresolved. Trimming left V 0 bases short and J 0 bases short, with 11 bases between. CDR1 is SGHAT, CDR2 FQNNGV, per germline. The CDR3 is 17 residues long. The CDR3, as DNA: TGTGCCAGCAGCTTAGATTTCACTGAGACAACTAATGAAAAACTGTTTTTT. Amino acid sequence: CASSLDFTETTNEKLFF.

In this sample, this clone turned up a few times. This rearrangement joins TRBV6-4 to TRBJ1-2; 9 nucleotides match TRBD1. The germline gives CDR1 MRHNA, CDR2 SNTAGT. V gave up 4 bases and J gave up 2 bases; unmatched junction bases: 5. There are 15 residues in the CDR3. DNA of the CDR3: TGTGCCAGCAGTGGCGGACAGGGGAGGAACTATGGCTACACCTTC. The encoded protein is CASSGGQGRNYGYTF.

In DNA, the CDR3 is TGTGCCAGCAGCTTAGAGGCGGAAAAGATTTATGGCTACACCTTC. Protein: CASSLEAEKIYGYTF. V and J are TRBV7-9 and TRBJ1-2; D gene ambiguous. The length of the CDR3 is 15 residues. V dropped 1 base and J dropped 5 bases, with 14 bases sitting between them. CDR1 and CDR2 from the germline V gene are SEHNR and FQNEAQ (reference sequence).

This sequence joins TRBV7-9 and TRBJ1-1, with TRBD1 matching over 7 bases. CDR3 length equals 13 residues. Germline-derived CDR1 and CDR2 are SEHNR and FQNEAQ (reference sequence). The trim removed 5 bases at V and 3 bases at J, leaving 3 bases unmatched. CDR3 sequence reads: CASSQDRDTEAFF. CDR3 DNA sequence: TGTGCCAGCAGCCAAGACAGGGACACTGAAGCTTTCTTT.

This sequence joins TRBV5-1 and TRBJ2-7, with 10 bases fitting TRBD1. The CDR3 covers 14 residues. Trimming took 4 bases from V and 5 from J; bases not matched to a gene: 6. In germline, CDR1 is SGHRS, CDR2 YFSETQ. The CDR3 DNA is TGCGCCAGCAGCCTCGGGACAGGGGTCCACGAGCAGTACTTC. Translating gives CASSLGTGVHEQYF.

The chain carries TRBV10-3 and TRBJ1-2, with TRBD1 identical over 9 bases. V lost 10 bases and J lost 5; bases outside the gene matches: 8. The germline V gene encodes CDR1 ENHRY and CDR2 SYGVKD. The CDR3 contains 13 residues. The chain's CDR3 is CASRDRVEYGYTF. DNA of the CDR3: TGTGCCAGTAGGGACAGGGTGGAATATGGCTACACCTTC.

V gene TRBV5-1 combines with J gene TRBJ1-2; 8 nucleotides line up with TRBD1. In germline, CDR1 is SGHRS, CDR2 YFSETQ. This CDR3 is 14 amino acids long. V was clipped by 0 bases and J by 7 bases; unmatched bases: 5. The CDR3 sequence is CASSLAGQGAGYTF. For the CDR3, the DNA is TGCGCCAGCAGCTTGGCCGGACAGGGCGCTGGCTACACCTTC.

The CDR3 reads CASSLAGDRVDGYTF. In DNA form, the CDR3 reads TGCGCCAGCAGCTTGGCCGGGGACAGGGTGGATGGCTACACCTTC. The chain recombines TRBV5-1 with TRBJ1-2; 9 bases map to TRBD1. The junction had 6 bases not matched to a gene; V was cut back by 0 bases and J by 6 bases. The CDR3 loop spans 15 amino acids. Germline values: CDR1 SGHRS, CDR2 YFSETQ.

The chain combines TRBV9 with TRBJ1-5; D unclear. V gave up 3 bases and J gave up 2 bases, with 12 bases separating them. The CDR3 is 15 amino acids. Germline V lookup: CDR1 SGDLS, CDR2 YYNGEE. CDR3 DNA sequence: TGTGCCAGCAGCGCGGGCTCCGGGGGCAATCAGCCCCAGCATTTT. The encoded protein is CASSAGSGGNQPQHF.

V usage is TRBV29-1 and J usage is TRBJ1-2, with 9 bases lining up with TRBD1. The germline V gene encodes CDR1 SQVTM and CDR2 ANQGSEA. The CDR3 length is 13 residues. The V and J ends lost 4 bases and 4 bases, in that order; junction bases with no gene match: 4. The CDR3 is CSVVEGQGYGYTF. CDR3 DNA: TGCAGCGTTGTGGAGGGACAGGGCTATGGCTACACCTTC.

This clone was found once. This chain links TRBV13 with TRBJ1-1, with D possibly matching TRBD1 (5 bases). V gave up 0 bases and J gave up 3 bases, with 11 bases separating them. This CDR3 contains 15 residues. The germline V gene encodes CDR1 PRHDT and CDR2 FYEKMQ (reference sequence). CDR3 DNA sequence: TGTGCCAGCAGCTTAGGTCAGGGAGGTTACACTGAAGCTTTCTTT. This encodes CASSLGQGGYTEAFF.

This sequence joins TRBV20-1 and TRBJ2-7; tentatively, D is TRBD2 (6 bases). The germline V gene encodes CDR1 DFQATT and CDR2 SNEGSKA (reference sequence). The V gene lost 3 bases and the J gene lost 2 bases, with 14 bases spanning the gap. The CDR3 covers 14 residues. The CDR3 coding sequence is TGCAGTGCTAGTGAAACGGGGGTGCCCTACGAGCAGTACTTC. Its translation: CSASETGVPYEQYF.

The chain joins TRBV6-2 or TRBV6-3 to TRBJ2-3; D not resolved. Germline V gene sequence: CDR1 MNHEY, CDR2 SVGEGT. The CDR3 covers 14 residues. V was trimmed by 2 bases and J by 2 bases, leaving 8 bases between them. The CDR3 reads CASSYGRNTDTQYF. The CDR3 DNA reads as TGTGCCAGCAGTTACGGCAGAAACACAGATACGCAGTATTTT.

V usage is TRBV19 and J usage is TRBJ2-2, with TRBD2 matching over 7 bases. The germline gives CDR1 LNHDA, CDR2 SQIVND (reference sequence). The CDR3 sequence is 16 residues long. V was clipped by 7 bases and J by 2 bases; unmatched bases: 10. This CDR3 reads CASTDGGKTNTGELFF. The CDR3 nucleotides read TGTGCCAGTACAGACGGGGGGAAAACCAACACCGGGGAGCTGTTTTTT.

In DNA, the CDR3 is TGTGCCAGCAGCTTGCGCCCCGGGACAGGGAGTGGAAACACCATATATTTT. Its translation: CASSLRPGTGSGNTIYF. The V and J genes are TRBV7-9 and TRBJ1-3; 9 nucleotides match TRBD1. This CDR3 spans 17 amino acids. CDR1 is SEHNR, CDR2 FQNEAQ, per germline (reference sequence). V dropped 3 bases and J dropped 3; count of bases not matched to a gene: 9.

V is TRBV27 and J is TRBJ2-3; TRBD2 is a possible D gene (5 bases). Trimming removed 8 bases from V and 1 base from J, with 13 bases in between. Germline CDR1 is MNHEY and CDR2 is SMNVEV (reference sequence). The CDR3 totals 14 residues. This chain's CDR3 is CASRGGFGTDTQYF. For the CDR3, the DNA is TGTGCCAGCCGGGGTGGGTTCGGCACAGATACGCAGTATTTT.

V is TRBV19 and J is TRBJ1-1, with 7 bases aligning to TRBD1. The CDR3 loop spans 12 amino acids. V shed 4 bases and J 9 bases; nucleotides not matched to a gene: 5. Germline lookup yields CDR1 LNHDA and CDR2 SQIVND (reference sequence). CDR3 DNA: TGTGCCAGTAGTAGACAGGGAAGGAAAGCTTTCTTT. Protein sequence: CASSRQGRKAFF.

V is TRBV19 and J is TRBJ2-6; perhaps TRBD2 as D (5 bases). The CDR3 spans 16 residues. Germline assignment: CDR1 LNHDA and CDR2 SQIVND (reference sequence). V was clipped by 0 bases and J by 0 bases, with 6 bases between them. The CDR3 DNA reads TGTGCCAGTAGTATAGATCGGGGCTCTGGGGCCAACGTCCTGACTTTC. Amino acids: CASSIDRGSGANVLTF.

V is TRBV7-2 and J is TRBJ2-5; the D gene is possibly TRBD1 (6 bases). V dropped 1 base and J dropped 4 bases, with 13 bases sitting between them. The germline CDR1 and CDR2 sequences are SGHTA and FQGNSA. CDR3 size: 15 residues. The CDR3 reads CASSLVGHSGETQYF. CDR3 bases: TGTGCCAGCAGCTTAGTGGGACATTCTGGAGAGACCCAGTACTTC.

The chain recombines TRBV6-4 with TRBJ2-5; 8 bases align to TRBD1. Trimming cost V 2 bases and J 5 bases; bases outside gene matches: 7. Germline assignment: CDR1 MRHNA and CDR2 SNTAGT. The CDR3 loop spans 15 amino acids. The CDR3 sequence: CASSDTPGGYETQYF. For the CDR3, the DNA is TGTGCCAGCAGTGACACCCCAGGGGGCTATGAGACCCAGTACTTC.

The rearrangement joins TRBV7-8 to TRBJ2-1, with 11 bases identical to TRBD2. The V gene's germline CDR1 is SGHVS and CDR2 FQNEAQ. This CDR3 spans 16 amino acids. The V and J ends lost 7 bases and 6 bases, in that order; junction bases with no gene match: 11. CDR3 DNA sequence: TGTGCCAGCAACCCTCTACTAGCGGGAGTACCCAATGAGCAGTTCTTC. Protein: CASNPLLAGVPNEQFF. The whole variable domain, filled in from reference TRBV7-8 and TRBJ2-1, reads GAGVSQSPRYKVAKRGQDVALRCDPISGHVSLFWYQQALGQGPEFLTYFQNEAQLDKSGLPSDRFFAERPEGSVSTLKIQRTQQEDSAVYLCASNPLLAGVPNEQFFGPGTRLTVL.

This clone came up many times. The CDR3 DNA sequence: TGTGCCAGCAAAATAGGACTAGCTACAGATACGCAGTATTTT. Amino acid sequence: CASKIGLATDTQYF. This sequence joins TRBV6-5 and TRBJ2-3; 8 bases align to TRBD2. The CDR3 has 14 residues. Germline-derived CDR1 and CDR2 are MNHEY and SVGAGI. V dropped 7 bases and J dropped 3; count of bases not matched to a gene: 6.

The rearrangement joins TRBV27 to TRBJ1-6; 7 positions agree with TRBD1. V lost 9 bases to trimming and J lost 9 bases; unmatched junction nucleotides: 8. The CDR3 has 13 amino acids. From germline, CDR1 is MNHEY and CDR2 SMNVEV (reference sequence). The CDR3 loop reads CASRAGGSSPLHF. CDR3 coding DNA: TGTGCCAGTAGGGCAGGGGGTAGTTCACCCCTCCACTTT.

This chain uses TRBV6-6 with TRBJ2-3, with 8 bases that match TRBD2. V shed 2 bases, J shed 3 bases, and the junction held 7 bases outside the gene matches. Germline CDR1 reads MNHNY; CDR2 reads SVGAGI (reference sequence). CDR3 length equals 16 residues. CDR3 sequence: CASSYIDGGATDTQYF. The CDR3 DNA reads TGTGCCAGCAGTTACATTGACGGGGGGGCTACAGATACGCAGTATTTT.

The rearrangement joins TRBV19 to TRBJ1-1; D remains ambiguous. The V end was cut by 7 bases, the J end by 0 bases, with 9 bases between. CDR1 is LNHDA, CDR2 SQIVND, per germline (reference sequence). CDR3 length: 13 residues. The DNA for the CDR3 is TGTGCCAGTAACCCCGGGGTGAACACTGAAGCTTTCTTT. This sequence encodes CASNPGVNTEAFF.

This chain connects TRBV18 to TRBJ2-1, with TRBD2 as a possible D gene (5 bases). V lost 3 bases to trimming and J lost 1 base, with 10 bases between them. The CDR3 loop spans 15 amino acids. The germline V gene has CDR1 KGHSH and CDR2 LQKENI. For the CDR3, the DNA is TGTGCCAGCTCACCGAAACTAGGGTCCTACAATGAGCAGTTCTTC. Residues: CASSPKLGSYNEQFF.

The genes are TRBV3-1 (or the pseudogene TRBV3-2) and TRBJ2-3; 10 bases align to TRBD2. The CDR3 has 16 residues. V shed 4 bases, J shed 2 bases, and the junction held 6 bases outside the gene matches. CDR1 LGHDT and CDR2 YNNKEL come from the germline V gene (reference sequence). The CDR3 protein is CASSPAGLAATDTQYF. CDR3 coding DNA: TGTGCCAGCAGCCCGGCCGGACTAGCGGCCACAGATACGCAGTATTTT.

The chain employs TRBV3-1 (or the pseudogene TRBV3-2) and TRBJ1-4; 7 nucleotides line up with TRBD1. Germline V gene data show CDR1 as LGHDT and CDR2 as YNNKEL (reference sequence). The V segment lost 3 bases and the J segment 8 bases; nucleotides outside the gene matches: 9. This CDR3 comprises 15 residues. This CDR3 reads CASSHGRGHDEKLFF. In DNA form, the CDR3 reads TGTGCCAGCAGCCACGGGAGGGGGCATGACGAAAAACTGTTTTTT.